A selection of T cell receptor beta chains follows, all from one sample in a study of cytomegalovirus exposure and HLA in healthy donors. Assay used: immunoSEQ multiplex PCR; TCRdb lists only in-frame clones, some missing. The sample holds approximately 140,000 clones, around 80% seen once. Sequenced input: PBMCs. These receptors all stem from a male donor in good health and CMV-seropositive. CDR3s include the opening cysteine and the closing phenylalanine or tryptophan. Fields, in order: J gene, V gene, clone size, CDR3 length, CDR3 protein. Not all rows give a size; the values are once, few, many and, for expanded clones, a class.

J gene: TRBJ2-7; V gene: TRBV9; clone size: .; CDR3 length: 15; CDR3 protein: CASSVSGQSQGEQYF
J gene: TRBJ2-6; V gene: TRBV28; clone size: .; CDR3 length: 15; CDR3 protein: CASSRQGSGANVLTF
J gene: TRBJ2-7; V gene: TRBV6-4; clone size: .; CDR3 length: 14; CDR3 protein: CASSPDRDSYEQYF
J gene: TRBJ2-7; V gene: TRBV2; clone size: .; CDR3 length: 12; CDR3 protein: CASSDGSYEQYF
J gene: TRBJ2-3; V gene: TRBV11-3; clone size: .; CDR3 length: 13; CDR3 protein: CASSPLVSDTQYF
J gene: TRBJ2-5; V gene: TRBV18; clone size: once; CDR3 length: 12; CDR3 protein: CASSLYVETQYF
J gene: TRBJ2-7; V gene: TRBV7-9; clone size: .; CDR3 length: 15; CDR3 protein: CASSRPGQGAYEQYF
J gene: TRBJ2-2; V gene: TRBV6-4; clone size: .; CDR3 length: 17; CDR3 protein: CASSETSGGANTGELFF
J gene: TRBJ2-3; V gene: TRBV19; clone size: once; CDR3 length: 16; CDR3 protein: CASSIGLAGGSDTQYF
J gene: TRBJ2-3; V gene: TRBV5-1; clone size: few; CDR3 length: 17; CDR3 protein: CASSRTSGGTSTDTQYF
J gene: TRBJ2-7; V gene: TRBV5-4; clone size: .; CDR3 length: 14; CDR3 protein: CASSLGDRPYEQYF
J gene: TRBJ2-1; V gene: TRBV6-4; clone size: few; CDR3 length: 15; CDR3 protein: CASGETSGGVNEQFF
J gene: TRBJ2-5; V gene: TRBV11-2; clone size: .; CDR3 length: 17; CDR3 protein: CASSLGVAGGREGTQYF
J gene: TRBJ1-5; V gene: TRBV16; clone size: .; CDR3 length: 16; CDR3 protein: CASSLPGQSSNQPQHF
J gene: TRBJ1-5; V gene: TRBV10-3; clone size: .; CDR3 length: 14; CDR3 protein: CAISEGAQNQPQHF
J gene: TRBJ1-1; V gene: TRBV4-1; clone size: .; CDR3 length: 14; CDR3 protein: CASMGGSSNTEAFF
J gene: TRBJ2-7; V gene: TRBV9; clone size: .; CDR3 length: 12; CDR3 protein: CASGRGSYEQYF
J gene: TRBJ2-3; V gene: TRBV6-5; clone size: .; CDR3 length: 14; CDR3 protein: CASSLGQGLDTQYF
J gene: TRBJ1-1; V gene: TRBV20-1; clone size: .; CDR3 length: 11; CDR3 protein: CSAKLNTEAFF
J gene: TRBJ2-7; V gene: TRBV6-5; clone size: .; CDR3 length: 15; CDR3 protein: CASSYQTGVGYEQYF
J gene: TRBJ1-1; V gene: TRBV7-8; clone size: once; CDR3 length: 15; CDR3 protein: CASSLEDRVNTEAFF
J gene: TRBJ2-3; V gene: TRBV18; clone size: .; CDR3 length: 16; CDR3 protein: CASSPRTSGGSDTQYF
J gene: TRBJ2-5; V gene: TRBV5-6; clone size: .; CDR3 length: 18; CDR3 protein: CASSRGSIVEAGGETQYF
J gene: TRBJ2-7; V gene: TRBV7-2; clone size: .; CDR3 length: 14; CDR3 protein: CASCPEGRDYEQYF
J gene: TRBJ2-3; V gene: TRBV18; clone size: .; CDR3 length: 14; CDR3 protein: CASSCCPDTDTQYF
J gene: TRBJ1-1; V gene: TRBV6-5; clone size: .; CDR3 length: 13; CDR3 protein: CASSQGAYTEAFF
J gene: TRBJ2-1; V gene: TRBV5-1; clone size: .; CDR3 length: 14; CDR3 protein: CASSFLAGENEQFF
J gene: TRBJ1-2; V gene: TRBV11-2; clone size: .; CDR3 length: 12; CDR3 protein: CASRQGFYGYTF
J gene: TRBJ1-2; V gene: TRBV6-5; clone size: .; CDR3 length: 13; CDR3 protein: CASSKQGAYGYTF
J gene: TRBJ2-1; V gene: TRBV5-1; clone size: few; CDR3 length: 16; CDR3 protein: CASSLVGQDYYNEQFF
J gene: TRBJ1-2; V gene: TRBV7-9; clone size: .; CDR3 length: 14; CDR3 protein: CASSPGTGEGGYTF
J gene: TRBJ2-7; V gene: TRBV6-5; clone size: once; CDR3 length: 14; CDR3 protein: CAASRGRFSYEQYF
J gene: TRBJ1-1; V gene: TRBV5-1; clone size: few; CDR3 length: 12; CDR3 protein: CASGNGDTEAFF
J gene: TRBJ2-1; V gene: TRBV29-1; clone size: .; CDR3 length: 14; CDR3 protein: CSVERGGPYNEQFF
J gene: TRBJ2-7; V gene: TRBV29-1; clone size: .; CDR3 length: 16; CDR3 protein: CSVEKPTAGGPDEQYF
J gene: TRBJ1-5; V gene: TRBV6-5; clone size: .; CDR3 length: 15; CDR3 protein: CASSTLQGSNQPQHF
J gene: TRBJ2-1; V gene: TRBV6-5; clone size: few; CDR3 length: 14; CDR3 protein: CASSWTGGGGEQFF
J gene: TRBJ2-3; V gene: TRBV7-2; clone size: .; CDR3 length: 18; CDR3 protein: CASSPRTSGEINTDTQYF
J gene: TRBJ1-2; V gene: TRBV10-3; clone size: few; CDR3 length: 15; CDR3 protein: CAISESVGPNYGYTF
J gene: TRBJ1-2; V gene: TRBV21-1; clone size: once; CDR3 length: 20; CDR3 protein: CASSNRQKVRGTASPYGYTF
J gene: TRBJ2-7; V gene: TRBV9; clone size: few; CDR3 length: 14; CDR3 protein: CASSPRAGISEQYF